The 21 T cell receptor beta chains reported below all come from one sample, sequenced in a study of tumor and adjacent non-tumor tissue in lung cancer. RNA was extracted from bulk tissue without any cell sorting. Three rounds of nested PCR, following a modified ARM-PCR protocol, produced the TCRbeta library. One entry per CDR3 protein results from TCRdb running MiXCR on the multiplex PCR reads. Counted here are 200,000 to 250,000 distinct CDR3 sequences, 60% to 85% occurring once; the ten biggest clones make up roughly 24%. The sequencing sample was made of lung tumor tissue. Source of these receptors: a man aged 55 to 69 with non-small cell lung cancer.

A word on this clonotype: One end of the junction does not line up with germline, which may come from a read error. CDR3 in amino acids: CDSSLTPGTQYF. CDR3 sequence (DNA): TGTGACAGCAGCTTAACGCCGGGTACGCAGTATTTT. The chain joins TRBV13 to TRBJ2-3; D remains unclear. The CDR3 loop spans 12 amino acids. The V gene's germline CDR1 is PRHDT and CDR2 FYEKMQ (reference sequence).

At least ten counts were recorded for this clonotype. The rearrangement uses TRBV20-1 and TRBJ2-7; D not resolved. The CDR3 totals 15 residues. The germline gives CDR1 DFQATT, CDR2 SNEGSKA (reference sequence). V was clipped by 0 bases and J by 3 bases, with 15 bases between them. CDR3 bases: TGCAGTGCTAGAGACCTCGCGAGCGCCGGCTACGAGCAGTACTTC. Encoded protein: CSARDLASAGYEQYF.

The rearrangement uses TRBV11-2 and TRBJ2-3; no definite D call. The CDR3 spans 12 residues. V was cut by 5 bases and J by 14 bases, with 17 bases left in between. The germline V gene has CDR1 SGHAT and CDR2 FQNNGV. This CDR3 reads CASSRNQAMGYF. CDR3 sequence (DNA): TGTGCCAGCAGCCGTAATCAAGCGATGGGGTATTTT.

Turning to this clonotype: An end of the junction differs from the germline gene, which may be a read error. This sequence joins TRBV28 and TRBJ2-3; no firm D call. Germline-derived CDR1 and CDR2 are MDHEN and SYDVKM. CDR3 length: 13 amino acids. CDR3 sequence reads: CASGTEELDTQYF. The CDR3 region has the DNA TGTGCCAGCGGTACTGAAGAGCTAGATACACAGTATTTT.

This clonotype was detected only a few times. This could be a read error, since a much larger clone is one nucleotide away. Because the CDR3 is missing its conserved closing phenylalanine or tryptophan, this is likely a read error. The gene calls are TRBV5-6 and TRBJ2-4; D is perhaps TRBD1 (6 bases). From germline, CDR1 is SGHDT and CDR2 YYEEEE. The germline V and J ends were trimmed by 4 bases and 11 bases, with 13 bases remaining between them. The CDR3 consists of 12 residues. The CDR3 coding sequence is TGTGCCAGCAGCCCACTACAGGGTGTTCAGTACATC. Its translation: CASSPLQGVQYI.

Concerning this clonotype itself: A much larger clone lies a single base off, so this may be a read error. The chain employs TRBV6-2 or TRBV6-3 and TRBJ2-1, with 13 bases that match TRBD2. The CDR3 runs 14 residues. Germline assignment: CDR1 MNHEY and CDR2 SVGEGT. The CDR3: CVSRRTSGSPEQFF. CDR3 nucleotide sequence: TGTGTCAGCAGGCGGACTAGCGGGAGTCCTGAGCAGTTCTTC.

The chain is built from TRBV20-1 and TRBJ2-1; 9 bases fit TRBD1. There are 18 residues in the CDR3. With V trimmed by 5 bases and J by 6 bases, 20 bases remained unmatched. CDR1 and CDR2 from the germline V gene are DFQATT and SNEGSKA (reference sequence). The CDR3 nucleotides read TGCAGTGCTCCCCCTTGGGGACAGGGAGGTAGGGTCTGCAATGAGCAGTTCTTC. Protein sequence: CSAPPWGQGGRVCNEQFF.

With regard to this clonotype: This may be a read error, as it is one base from a much larger clone. The V and J genes are TRBV7-9 and TRBJ1-1, with D unclear. There are 14 residues in the CDR3. The germline gives CDR1 SEHNR, CDR2 FQNEAQ (reference sequence). The DNA for the CDR3 is TGTGCCAACAGCTTAGAACATCTGAACACTGAAGCTTTCTTT. Its translation: CANSLEHLNTEAFF.

The chain employs TRBV20-1 and TRBJ1-5, with D maybe TRBD1 (5 bases). The CDR3 runs to 14 residues. V shed 3 bases and J shed 4 bases, with 13 bases lying between them. Germline loops: CDR1 DFQATT, CDR2 SNEGSKA (reference sequence). Written as DNA, the CDR3 is TGCAGTGCTAGGCCCGGGGGGAGAAATCAGCCCCAGCATTTT. Residues: CSARPGGRNQPQHF.

About this clonotype: This could be a read error, since a much larger clone is one nucleotide away. The chain combines TRBV20-1 with TRBJ2-7, with 10 bases that match TRBD1. The CDR3 loop spans 15 amino acids. Germline V gene data show CDR1 as DFQATT and CDR2 as SNEGSKA (reference sequence). The CDR3 sequence: CSAKTPDRGRYEHYF. The CDR3 nucleotides read TGCAGTGCTAAGACCCCAGACAGGGGGCGATACGAGCACTACTTC.

Of note for this clonotype: An end of the junction does not agree with germline; a read error may underlie this. V gene TRBV5-4 combines with J gene TRBJ2-3; D remains unclear. Germline V gene lookup returns CDR1 SGHNT and CDR2 YYREEE (reference sequence). The CDR3 totals 15 residues. CDR3 protein: CASSLEAVAGDAQYF. The CDR3 DNA is TGTGCCAGCAGCTTGGAGGCGGTAGCTGGAGATGCGCAGTATTTT. Combining the CDR3 with reference TRBV5-4 and TRBJ2-3 gives the whole variable domain ETGVTQSPTHLIKTRGQQVTLRCSSQSGHNTVSWYQQALGQGPQFIFQYYREEENGRGNFPPRFSGLQFPNYSSELNVNALELDDSALYLCASSLEAVAGDAQYFGPGTRLTVL.

Notes on this clonotype: A read error may produce the germline difference seen at one junction end. The V gene is TRBV4-2, the J gene TRBJ1-1; D call uncertain. The length of the CDR3 is 14 residues. Germline V gene data show CDR1 as LGHNA and CDR2 as YNFKEQ. CDR3 nucleotide sequence: TGTGCCAGCTGCCAAGATCCGGCTAACACTGAAGCTTTCTTT. It translates to CASCQDPANTEAFF.

With respect to this clonotype: This may arise from a read error, as a much more abundant clone is one base away. This chain joins TRBV11-2 and TRBJ1-2; 11 nucleotides match TRBD1. This CDR3 spans 15 amino acids. Germline CDR1 reads SGHAT; CDR2 reads FQNNGV. The CDR3 reads CASRNVRTGGYGYIF. As DNA, the CDR3 is TGTGCCAGCAGAAACGTTCGGACAGGGGGCTATGGCTACATCTTC.

This clonotype appeared once. This CDR3 fails to terminate in the conserved phenylalanine or tryptophan, so it likely reflects a read error. The chain links TRBV11-1 to TRBJ2-4; tentative D call: TRBD2 (5 bases). Per the germline V gene, CDR1 is SGHAT and CDR2 is FQDESV (reference sequence). The CDR3 is 14 amino acids. The CDR3 spells CASSSYLAKNIQYS. The CDR3 DNA is TGTGCCAGCAGCTCTTATCTAGCCAAGAACATTCAGTACTCC.

On this clonotype itself: The DNA is left out, because the CDR3 cannot be placed on it with certainty; the CDR3 is given as TCRdb lists it. The chain combines TRBV29-1 with TRBJ2-5; the D call TRBD2 from the table was never checked on the DNA. Counting both end residues, the CDR3 totals 14 amino acids. Germline loops: CDR1 SQVTM, CDR2 ANQGSEA. CDR3 sequence: CSVGEGSSGESQYF.

Notes on this clonotype: This may come from a read error, since a much larger clone is one base off. The chain links TRBV20-1 to TRBJ2-3; no clear D. The better agreement between TRBJ1-5 and the DNA end casts doubt on the J call. The germline V gene has CDR1 DFQATT and CDR2 SNEGSKA (reference sequence). The CDR3 sequence is 12 residues long. Here the CDR3 reads CSALGGTDTQHF. CDR3 DNA: TGCAGTGCTTTGGGCGGCACAGATACGCAGCATTTT.

As concerns this clonotype: Germline and junction disagree at one end, which may indicate a read error. The J gene is TRBJ2-1, the V gene TRBV5-1; a possible D gene is TRBD1 (6 bases). CDR3 length: 17 residues. The germline V gene encodes CDR1 SGHRS and CDR2 YFSETQ. The CDR3, as DNA: TGCGTCAGCAGCTTGCACGTCCGGGTCATTGGGGGCGATGAGCAGTTATTC. Protein product: CVSSLHVRVIGGDEQLF.

Details on this clonotype: Since no conserved phenylalanine or tryptophan closes the CDR3, a read error is the likely cause. The V and J genes are TRBV6-6 and TRBJ2-4; 10 bases align to TRBD2. Per the germline V gene, CDR1 is MNHNY and CDR2 is SVGAGI (reference sequence). The CDR3 has 16 amino acids. V shed 0 bases and J 2 bases; nucleotides not matched to a gene: 1. The CDR3 DNA follows: TGTGCCAGCAGTTACTCACTAGCGGGGACCAAAAACATTCAGTACCTC. This sequence encodes CASSYSLAGTKNIQYL.

This clonotype has just a few counts. V gene TRBV4-2 combines with J gene TRBJ2-7, with D perhaps matching TRBD1 or TRBD2 (7 bases each). From germline, CDR1 is LGHNA and CDR2 YNFKEQ. The CDR3 runs 14 residues. Trimming shortened V by 4 bases and J by 5 bases, and 15 bases separated the two germline ends. This CDR3 is CASSRGRGRDEQYF. The CDR3 DNA reads as TGTGCCAGCAGCCGCGGCAGGGGGAGGGACGAGCAGTACTTC.

Concerning this clonotype: One end of the junction fails to match germline, which may point to a read error. The chain employs TRBV4-2 and TRBJ1-1, with D possibly matching TRBD1 (5 bases). The CDR3 is 17 residues long. Germline V gene sequence: CDR1 LGHNA, CDR2 YNFKEQ. CDR3 sequence (DNA): TGTGCCAGCAGCCAAAGGACATGCGCTGGGTTGAACACTGAAGCGTTCTTT. This sequence encodes CASSQRTCAGLNTEAFF.

The chain has TRBV28 and TRBJ2-5; D is possibly TRBD1 or TRBD2 (5 bases each). Germline loops: CDR1 MDHEN, CDR2 SYDVKM. There are 14 residues in the CDR3. The V and J ends lost 7 bases and 4 bases respectively, with 16 bases between them. The DNA for the CDR3 is TGTGCCAGCAAATCAAGGGACCTGTTAGAGACCCAGTACTTC. Its translation is CASKSRDLLETQYF.